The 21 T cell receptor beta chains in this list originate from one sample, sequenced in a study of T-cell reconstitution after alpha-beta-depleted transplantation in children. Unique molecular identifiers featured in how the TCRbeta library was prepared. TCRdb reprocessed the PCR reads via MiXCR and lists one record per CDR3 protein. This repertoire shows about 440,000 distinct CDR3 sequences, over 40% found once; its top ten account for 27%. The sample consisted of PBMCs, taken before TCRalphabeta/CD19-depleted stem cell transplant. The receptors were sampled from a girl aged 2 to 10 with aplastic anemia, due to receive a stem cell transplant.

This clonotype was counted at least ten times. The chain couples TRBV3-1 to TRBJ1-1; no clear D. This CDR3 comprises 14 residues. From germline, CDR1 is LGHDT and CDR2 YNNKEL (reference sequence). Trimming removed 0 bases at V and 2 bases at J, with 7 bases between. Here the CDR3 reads CASSQDNRNTEAFF. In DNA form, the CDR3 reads TGTGCCAGCAGCCAAGATAATCGAAACACTGAAGCTTTCTTT.

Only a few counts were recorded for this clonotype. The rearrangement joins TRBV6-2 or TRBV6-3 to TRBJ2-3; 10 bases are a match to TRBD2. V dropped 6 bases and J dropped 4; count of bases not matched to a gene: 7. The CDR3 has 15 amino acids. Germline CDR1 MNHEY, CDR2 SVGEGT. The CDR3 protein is CASSKREGLADTQYF. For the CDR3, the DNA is TGTGCCAGCAGCAAGCGGGAGGGCCTGGCAGATACGCAGTATTTT.

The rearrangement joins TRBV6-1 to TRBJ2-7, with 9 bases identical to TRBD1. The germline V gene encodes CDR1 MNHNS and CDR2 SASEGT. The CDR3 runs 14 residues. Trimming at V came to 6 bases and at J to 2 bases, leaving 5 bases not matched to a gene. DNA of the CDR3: TGTGCCAGCAGGGACAGGGGTCCCCCCTACGAGCAGTACTTC. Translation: CASRDRGPPYEQYF.

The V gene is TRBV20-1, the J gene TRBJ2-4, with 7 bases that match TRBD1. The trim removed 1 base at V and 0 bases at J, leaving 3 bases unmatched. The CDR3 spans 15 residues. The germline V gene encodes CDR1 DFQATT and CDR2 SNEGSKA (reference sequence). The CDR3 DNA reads TGCAGTGCTAGAGCCAGGACAGGAGCCAAAAACATTCAGTACTTC. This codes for CSARARTGAKNIQYF.

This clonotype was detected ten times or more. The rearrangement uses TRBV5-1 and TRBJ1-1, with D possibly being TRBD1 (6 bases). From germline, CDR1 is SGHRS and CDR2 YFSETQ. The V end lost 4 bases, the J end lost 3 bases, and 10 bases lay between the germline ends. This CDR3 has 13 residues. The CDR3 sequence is CASSRNRDTEAFF. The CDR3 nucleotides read TGCGCCAGCAGCCGGAACAGGGACACTGAAGCTTTCTTT.

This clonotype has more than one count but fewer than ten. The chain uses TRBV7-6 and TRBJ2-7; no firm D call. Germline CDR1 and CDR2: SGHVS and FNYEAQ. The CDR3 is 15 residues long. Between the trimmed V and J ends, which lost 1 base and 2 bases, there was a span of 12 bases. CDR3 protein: CASSLGPTATYEQYF. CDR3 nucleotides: TGTGCCAGCAGCTTAGGTCCTACAGCAACCTACGAGCAGTACTTC.

DNA for the CDR3: TGTGCCAGCATGGTCTTCGGGACAGGGGGGGTGGGCAATCAGCCCCAGCATTTT. It specifies CASMVFGTGGVGNQPQHF. The J gene is TRBJ1-5, the V gene TRBV27; 11 positions agree with TRBD1. V shed 7 bases, J shed 2 bases, and the junction held 13 bases outside the gene matches. The CDR3 loop spans 18 amino acids. Germline assignment: CDR1 MNHEY and CDR2 SMNVEV (reference sequence).

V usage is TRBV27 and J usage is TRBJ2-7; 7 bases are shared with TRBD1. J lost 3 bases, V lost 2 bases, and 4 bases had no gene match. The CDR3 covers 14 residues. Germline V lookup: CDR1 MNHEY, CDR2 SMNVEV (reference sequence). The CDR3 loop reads CASSLLGQNYEQYF. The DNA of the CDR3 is TGTGCCAGCAGTTTACTGGGACAGAACTACGAGCAGTACTTC.

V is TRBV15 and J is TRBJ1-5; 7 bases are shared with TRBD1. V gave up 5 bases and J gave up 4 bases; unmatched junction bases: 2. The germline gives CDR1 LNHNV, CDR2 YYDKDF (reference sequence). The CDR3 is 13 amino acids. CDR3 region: CATSGTVNQPQHF. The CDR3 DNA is TGTGCCACCAGCGGGACAGTGAATCAGCCCCAGCATTTT.

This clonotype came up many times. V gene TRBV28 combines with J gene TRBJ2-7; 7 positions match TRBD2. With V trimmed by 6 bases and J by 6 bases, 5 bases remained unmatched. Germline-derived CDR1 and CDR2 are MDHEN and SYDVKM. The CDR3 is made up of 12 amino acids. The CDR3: CASRPGGSEQYF. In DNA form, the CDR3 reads TGTGCCAGCAGGCCCGGGGGGAGCGAGCAGTACTTC.

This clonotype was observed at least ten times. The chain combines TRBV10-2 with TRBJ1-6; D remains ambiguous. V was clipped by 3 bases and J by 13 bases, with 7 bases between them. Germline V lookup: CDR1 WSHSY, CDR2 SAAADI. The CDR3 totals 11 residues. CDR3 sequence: CASSDGRPLHF. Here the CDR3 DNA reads TGCGCCAGCAGTGACGGCAGGCCCCTCCACTTT.

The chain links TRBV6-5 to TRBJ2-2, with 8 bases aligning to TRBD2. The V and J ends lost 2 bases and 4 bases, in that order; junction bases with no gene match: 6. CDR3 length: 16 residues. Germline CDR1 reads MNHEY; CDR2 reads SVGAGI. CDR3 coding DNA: TGTGCCAGCAGTTACCAAATAGCGGGGTTCACCGGGGAGCTGTTTTTT. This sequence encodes CASSYQIAGFTGELFF.

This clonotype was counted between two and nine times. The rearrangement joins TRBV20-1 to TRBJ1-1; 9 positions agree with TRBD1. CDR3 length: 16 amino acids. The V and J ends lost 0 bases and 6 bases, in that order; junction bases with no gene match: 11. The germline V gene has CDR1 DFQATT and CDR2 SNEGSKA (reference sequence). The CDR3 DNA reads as TGCAGTGCTAGAGATCCGACAGGGGGGCCATGGGCTGAAGCTTTCTTT. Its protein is CSARDPTGGPWAEAFF.

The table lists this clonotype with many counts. CDR3 nucleotides: TGTGCCAGCAGCTTAGAAAGTCGGCCCTACAATGAGCAGTTCTTC. The encoded protein is CASSLESRPYNEQFF. This chain joins TRBV7-2 and TRBJ2-1; D gene uncertain. Germline V gene sequence: CDR1 SGHTA, CDR2 FQGNSA. Trimming left V 1 base short and J 2 bases short, with 9 bases between. The CDR3 spans 15 residues.

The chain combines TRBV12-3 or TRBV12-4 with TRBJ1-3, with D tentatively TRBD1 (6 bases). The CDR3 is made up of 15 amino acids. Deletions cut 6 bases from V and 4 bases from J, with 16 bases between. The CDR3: CASSTGTIMGNTIYF. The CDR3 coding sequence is TGTGCCAGCAGCACCGGGACAATTATGGGAAACACCATATATTTT.

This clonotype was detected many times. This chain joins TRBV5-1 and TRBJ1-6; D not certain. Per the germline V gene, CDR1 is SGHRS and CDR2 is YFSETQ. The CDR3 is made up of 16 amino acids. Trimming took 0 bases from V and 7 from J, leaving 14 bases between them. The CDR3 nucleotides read TGCGCCAGCAGCTTGGGAGATGTGCTAGGGAATTCACCCCTCCACTTT. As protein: CASSLGDVLGNSPLHF.

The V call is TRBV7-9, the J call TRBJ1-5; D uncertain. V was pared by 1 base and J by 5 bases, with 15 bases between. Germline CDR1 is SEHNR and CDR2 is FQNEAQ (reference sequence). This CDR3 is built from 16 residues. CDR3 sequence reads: CASSLVRVEGHQPQHF. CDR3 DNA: TGTGCCAGCAGCTTAGTTCGGGTTGAGGGCCATCAGCCCCAGCATTTT.

The CDR3 loop is CASSPQGALKNIQYF. For the CDR3, the DNA is TGTGCCAGCAGTCCACAGGGGGCGTTGAAAAACATTCAGTACTTC. This rearrangement joins TRBV6-5 to TRBJ2-4; TRBD1 aligns across 9 bases. This CDR3 contains 15 residues. The junction had 6 bases not matched to a gene; V was cut back by 5 bases and J by 4 bases. Germline V lookup: CDR1 MNHEY, CDR2 SVGAGI.

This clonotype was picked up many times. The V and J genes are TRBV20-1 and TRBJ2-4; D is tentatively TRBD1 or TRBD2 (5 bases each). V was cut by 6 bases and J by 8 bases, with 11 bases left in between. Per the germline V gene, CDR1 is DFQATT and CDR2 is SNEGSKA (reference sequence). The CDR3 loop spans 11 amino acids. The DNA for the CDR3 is TGCAGTGCAGGCCGAGGGGACATTCAGTACTTC. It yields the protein CSAGRGDIQYF.

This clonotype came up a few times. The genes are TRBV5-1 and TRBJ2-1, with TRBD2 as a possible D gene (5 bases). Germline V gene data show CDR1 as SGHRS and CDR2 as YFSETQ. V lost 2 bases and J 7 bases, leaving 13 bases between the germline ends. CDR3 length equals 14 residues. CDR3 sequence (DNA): TGCGCCAGCAGCTTTGGAGGTCTGGGGAATGAGCAGTTCTTC. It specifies CASSFGGLGNEQFF.

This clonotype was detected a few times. CDR3 nucleotide sequence: TGTGCCAGCAGCCCGGGACAGCTAGCGGGCCAAGAGACCCAGTACTTC. It is translated as CASSPGQLAGQETQYF. The chain joins TRBV12-3 or TRBV12-4 to TRBJ2-5, with a weak D call TRBD2 (8 bases). This CDR3 region has 16 residues. Trimming took 6 bases from V and 1 from J, leaving 18 bases between them.